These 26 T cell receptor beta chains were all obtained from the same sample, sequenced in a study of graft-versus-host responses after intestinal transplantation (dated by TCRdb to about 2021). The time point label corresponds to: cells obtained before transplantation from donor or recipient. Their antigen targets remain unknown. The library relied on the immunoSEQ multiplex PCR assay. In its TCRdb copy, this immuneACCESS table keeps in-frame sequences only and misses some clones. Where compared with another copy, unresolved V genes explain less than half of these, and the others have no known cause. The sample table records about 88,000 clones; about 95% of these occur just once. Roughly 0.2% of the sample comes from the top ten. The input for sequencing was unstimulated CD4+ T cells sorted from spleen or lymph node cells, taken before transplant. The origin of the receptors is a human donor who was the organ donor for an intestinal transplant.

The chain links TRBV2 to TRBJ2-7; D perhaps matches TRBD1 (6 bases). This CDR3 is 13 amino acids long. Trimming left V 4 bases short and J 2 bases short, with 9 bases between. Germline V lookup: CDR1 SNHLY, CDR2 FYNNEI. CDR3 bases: TGTGCCAGCAGTGTGGACAGTACCTACGAGCAGTACTTC. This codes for CASSVDSTYEQYF.

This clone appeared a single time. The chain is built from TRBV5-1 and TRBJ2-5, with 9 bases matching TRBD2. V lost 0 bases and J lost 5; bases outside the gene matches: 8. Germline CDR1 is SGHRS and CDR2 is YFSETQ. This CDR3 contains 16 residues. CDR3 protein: CASSLALAGGLETQYF. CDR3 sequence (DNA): TGCGCCAGCAGCTTGGCGTTGGCGGGGGGGTTGGAGACCCAGTACTTC.

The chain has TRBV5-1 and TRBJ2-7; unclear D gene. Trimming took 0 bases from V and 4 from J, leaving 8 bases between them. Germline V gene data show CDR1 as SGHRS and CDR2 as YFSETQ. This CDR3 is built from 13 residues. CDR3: CASSLAAGYEQYF. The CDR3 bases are TGCGCCAGCAGCTTGGCCGCTGGATACGAGCAGTACTTC.

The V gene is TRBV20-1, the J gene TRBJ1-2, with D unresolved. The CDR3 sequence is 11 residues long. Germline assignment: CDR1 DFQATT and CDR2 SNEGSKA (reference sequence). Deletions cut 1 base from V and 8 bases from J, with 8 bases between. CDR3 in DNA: TGCAGTGCTAGAGTCGGACGCGGCTACACCTTC. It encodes CSARVGRGYTF.

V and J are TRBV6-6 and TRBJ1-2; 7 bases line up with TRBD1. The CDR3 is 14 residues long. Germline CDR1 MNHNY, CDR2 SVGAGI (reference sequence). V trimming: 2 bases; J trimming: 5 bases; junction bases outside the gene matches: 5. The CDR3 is CASSYTGTAYGYTF. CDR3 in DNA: TGTGCCAGCAGTTACACCGGGACAGCTTATGGCTACACCTTC.

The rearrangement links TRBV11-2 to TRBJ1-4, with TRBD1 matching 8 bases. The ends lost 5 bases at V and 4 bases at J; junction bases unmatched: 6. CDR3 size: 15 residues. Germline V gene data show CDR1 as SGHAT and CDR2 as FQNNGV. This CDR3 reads CASSPKDRVNEKLFF. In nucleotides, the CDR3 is TGTGCCAGCAGCCCCAAGGACAGGGTTAATGAAAAACTGTTTTTT.

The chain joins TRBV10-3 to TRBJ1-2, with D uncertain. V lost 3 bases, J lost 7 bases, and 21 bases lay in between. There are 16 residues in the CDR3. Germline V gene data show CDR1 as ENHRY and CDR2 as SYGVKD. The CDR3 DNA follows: TGTGCCATCAGTGATCTCTCCAGGCAAAGCAAAGGTGGCTACACCTTC. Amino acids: CAISDLSRQSKGGYTF.

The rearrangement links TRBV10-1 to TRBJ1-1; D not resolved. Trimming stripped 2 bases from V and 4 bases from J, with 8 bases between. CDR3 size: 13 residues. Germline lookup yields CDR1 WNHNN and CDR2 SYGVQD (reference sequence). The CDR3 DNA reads TGCGCCAGCAGTGAGCTCGCCTCCACTGAAGCTTTCTTT. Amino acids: CASSELASTEAFF.

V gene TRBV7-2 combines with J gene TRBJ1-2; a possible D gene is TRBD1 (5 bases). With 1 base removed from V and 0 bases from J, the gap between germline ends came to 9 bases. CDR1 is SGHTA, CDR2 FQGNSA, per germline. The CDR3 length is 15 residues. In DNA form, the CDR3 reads TGTGCCAGCAGCTTAGGGACACCTGCTAACTATGGCTACACCTTC. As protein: CASSLGTPANYGYTF.

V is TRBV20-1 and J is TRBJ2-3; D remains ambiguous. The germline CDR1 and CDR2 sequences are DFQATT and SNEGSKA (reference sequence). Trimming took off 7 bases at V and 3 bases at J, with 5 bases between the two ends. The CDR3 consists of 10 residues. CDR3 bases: TGCAGTGGGGGAACAGATACGCAGTATTTT. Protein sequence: CSGGTDTQYF.

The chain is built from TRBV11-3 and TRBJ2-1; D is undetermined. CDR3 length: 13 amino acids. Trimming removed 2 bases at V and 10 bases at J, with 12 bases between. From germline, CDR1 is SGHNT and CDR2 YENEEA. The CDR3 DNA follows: TGTGCCAGCAGCTTAATTAAGACGGAGGAGCAGTTCTTC. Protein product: CASSLIKTEEQFF.

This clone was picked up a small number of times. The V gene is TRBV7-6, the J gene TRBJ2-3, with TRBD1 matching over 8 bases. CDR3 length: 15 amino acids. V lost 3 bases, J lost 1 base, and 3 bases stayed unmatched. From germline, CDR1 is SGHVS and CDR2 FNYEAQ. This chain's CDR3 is CASSFPGQGTDTQYF. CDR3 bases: TGTGCCAGCAGCTTCCCGGGACAGGGCACAGATACGCAGTATTTT.

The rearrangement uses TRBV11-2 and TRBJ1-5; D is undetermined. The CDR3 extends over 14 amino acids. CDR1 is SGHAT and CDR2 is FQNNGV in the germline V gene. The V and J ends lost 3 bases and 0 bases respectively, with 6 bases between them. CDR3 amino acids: CASSFGGSNQPQHF. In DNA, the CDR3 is TGTGCCAGCAGCTTCGGAGGTAGCAATCAGCCCCAGCATTTT. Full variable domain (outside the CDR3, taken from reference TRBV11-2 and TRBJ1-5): EAGVAQSPRYKIIEKRQSVAFWCNPISGHATLYWYQQILGQGPKLLIQFQNNGVVDDSQLPKDRFSAERLKGVDSTLKIQPAKLEDSAVYLCASSFGGSNQPQHFGDGTRLSIL.

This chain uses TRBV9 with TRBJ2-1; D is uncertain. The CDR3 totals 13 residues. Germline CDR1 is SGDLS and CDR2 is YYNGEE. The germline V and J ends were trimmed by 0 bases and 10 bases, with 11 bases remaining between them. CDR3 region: CASSVGAIEEQFF. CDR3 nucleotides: TGTGCCAGCAGCGTAGGGGCCATCGAGGAGCAGTTCTTC.

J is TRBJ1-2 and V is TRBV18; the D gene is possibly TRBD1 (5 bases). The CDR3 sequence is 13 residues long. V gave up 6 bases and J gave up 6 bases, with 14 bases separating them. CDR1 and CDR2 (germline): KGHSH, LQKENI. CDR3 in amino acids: CASSPDIIDGYTF. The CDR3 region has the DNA TGTGCCAGCTCCCCGGACATCATCGATGGCTACACCTTC.

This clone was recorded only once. The CDR3 region has the DNA TGTGCCTGGAGAACCTCAGGCAGTCAAGAGACCCAGTACTTC. Translating gives CAWRTSGSQETQYF. The V gene is TRBV30, the J gene TRBJ2-5; D call uncertain. Germline loops: CDR1 GTSNPN, CDR2 SVGIG (reference sequence). V gave up 3 bases and J gave up 2 bases, with 13 bases separating them. This CDR3 has 14 residues.

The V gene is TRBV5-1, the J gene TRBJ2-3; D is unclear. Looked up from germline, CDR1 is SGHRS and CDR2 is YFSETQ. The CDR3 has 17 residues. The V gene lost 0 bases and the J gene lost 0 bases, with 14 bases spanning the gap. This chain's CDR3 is CASSLVVLAASTDTQYF. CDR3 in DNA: TGCGCCAGCAGCTTGGTCGTTCTGGCAGCTAGCACAGATACGCAGTATTTT.

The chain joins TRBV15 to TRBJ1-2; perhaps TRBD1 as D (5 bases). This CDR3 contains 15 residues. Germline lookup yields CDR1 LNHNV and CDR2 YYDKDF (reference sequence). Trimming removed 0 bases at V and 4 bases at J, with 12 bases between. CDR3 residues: CATSRDRVGFYGYTF. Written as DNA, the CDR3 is TGTGCCACCAGCAGAGACAGGGTAGGATTCTATGGCTACACCTTC.

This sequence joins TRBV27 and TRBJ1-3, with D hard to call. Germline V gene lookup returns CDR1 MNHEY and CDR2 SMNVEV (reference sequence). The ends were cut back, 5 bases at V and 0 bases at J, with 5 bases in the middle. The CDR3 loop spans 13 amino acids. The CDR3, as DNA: TGTGCCAGCAGTACGAACTCTGGAAACACCATATATTTT. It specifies CASSTNSGNTIYF.

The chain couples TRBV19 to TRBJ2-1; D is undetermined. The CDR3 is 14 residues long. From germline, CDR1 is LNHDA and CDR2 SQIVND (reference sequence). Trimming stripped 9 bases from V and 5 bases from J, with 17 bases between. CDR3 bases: TGTGCCAGCAAACGAACTATAATGAACAATGAGCAGTTCTTC. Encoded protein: CASKRTIMNNEQFF.

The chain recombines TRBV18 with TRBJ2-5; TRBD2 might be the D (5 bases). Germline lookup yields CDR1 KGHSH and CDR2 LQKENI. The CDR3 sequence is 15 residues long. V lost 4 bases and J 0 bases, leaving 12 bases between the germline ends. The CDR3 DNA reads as TGTGCCAGCTCACTTAACACGGGGTACCAAGAGACCCAGTACTTC. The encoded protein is CASSLNTGYQETQYF.

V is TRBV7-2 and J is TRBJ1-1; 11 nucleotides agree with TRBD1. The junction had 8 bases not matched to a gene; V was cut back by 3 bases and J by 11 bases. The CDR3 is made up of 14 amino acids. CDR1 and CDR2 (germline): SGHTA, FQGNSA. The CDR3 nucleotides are TGTGCCAGCAGCTTCAGGACAGGGGGCGATCTGGCTTTCTTT. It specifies CASSFRTGGDLAFF.

The CDR3 nucleotides read TGTGCCAGCAGCGCCGGGACAGGCTTCAATCAGCCCCAGCATTTT. Its protein product is CASSAGTGFNQPQHF. The chain couples TRBV9 to TRBJ1-5; 8 bases map to TRBD1. This CDR3 is 15 amino acids long. V gave up 3 bases and J gave up 3 bases; unmatched junction bases: 5. The germline V gene has CDR1 SGDLS and CDR2 YYNGEE.

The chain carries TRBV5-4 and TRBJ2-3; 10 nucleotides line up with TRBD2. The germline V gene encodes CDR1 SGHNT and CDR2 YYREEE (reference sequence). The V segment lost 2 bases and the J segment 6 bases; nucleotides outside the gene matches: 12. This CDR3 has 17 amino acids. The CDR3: CASSLPKLAGSGDTQYF. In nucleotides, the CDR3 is TGTGCCAGCAGCTTACCGAAACTAGCGGGGAGCGGGGATACGCAGTATTTT.

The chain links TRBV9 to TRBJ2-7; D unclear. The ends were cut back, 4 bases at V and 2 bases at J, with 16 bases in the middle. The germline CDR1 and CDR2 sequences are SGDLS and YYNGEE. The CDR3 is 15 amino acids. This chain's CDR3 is CASSIQDGPAYEQYF. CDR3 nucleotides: TGTGCCAGCAGCATCCAGGACGGGCCTGCCTACGAGCAGTACTTC.

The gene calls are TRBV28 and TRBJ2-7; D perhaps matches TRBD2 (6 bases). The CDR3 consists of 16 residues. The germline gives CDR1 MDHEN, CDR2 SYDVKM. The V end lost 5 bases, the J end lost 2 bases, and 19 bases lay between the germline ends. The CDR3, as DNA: TGTGCCAGCAGTCCTTCCTTAGGAGGGTTAACCTACGAGCAGTACTTC. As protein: CASSPSLGGLTYEQYF. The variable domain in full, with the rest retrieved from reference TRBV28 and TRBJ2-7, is DVKVTQSSRYLVKRTGEKVFLECVQDMDHENMFWYRQDPGLGLRLIYFSYDVKMKEKGDIPEGYSVSREKKERFSLILESASTNQTSMYLCASSPSLGGLTYEQYFGPGTRLTVT.